This T cell receptor (beta chain) was identified in a study of cytomegalovirus exposure and HLA in healthy donors. The ends were cut back, 9 bases at V and 6 bases at J, with 17 bases in the middle. In germline, CDR1 is MDHEN, CDR2 SYDVKM. The CDR3 loop spans 13 amino acids. Overall study findings and caveats: There were several of the most significant clusters that appeared linked to common viral pathogens in a later analysis. Productive status was seen about 90% or about 30% of the time for most TCR beta V segments in an earlier analysis. Specific recognition of CMV antigens was confirmed in vitro for three chains (all CMV-associated).

Unrecorded immune exposure was likely among donors, who were nominally healthy when sampled. PCR involved 60 Vbeta and 13 Jbeta primers. Data came from immunoSEQ multiplex PCR; TCRdb stores just in-frame clones and leaves some out. In the table there are 55,000 to 85,000 clones, 55% to 80% of which are singletons. The sample holds a few counts of this clone. The antigen is not known. Sequencing used PBMCs. The sequence was collected from a woman between 50 and 59 years old in good health and CMV-seronegative. The chain uses TRBV28 and TRBJ1-1, with D unclear. In DNA form, the CDR3 reads TGTGCCAGTCTGAGGCACGGTGTCGCTGAAGCTTTCTTT. Translating it yields CASLRHGVAEAFF.